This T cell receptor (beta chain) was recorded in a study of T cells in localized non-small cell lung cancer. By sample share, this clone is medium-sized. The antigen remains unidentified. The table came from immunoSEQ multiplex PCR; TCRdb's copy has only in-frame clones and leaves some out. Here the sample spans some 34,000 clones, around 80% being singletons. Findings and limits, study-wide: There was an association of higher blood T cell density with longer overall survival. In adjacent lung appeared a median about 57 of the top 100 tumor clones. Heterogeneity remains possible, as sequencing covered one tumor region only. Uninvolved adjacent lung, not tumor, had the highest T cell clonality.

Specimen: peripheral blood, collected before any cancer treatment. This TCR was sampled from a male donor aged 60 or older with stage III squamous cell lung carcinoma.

The CDR3 sequence: CASSQERSGVHEQYF. The CDR3, as DNA: TGTGCCAGCAGCCAAGAAAGGAGTGGGGTTCACGAGCAGTACTTC. This chain links TRBV4-2 with TRBJ2-7; D uncertain. Looked up from germline, CDR1 is LGHNA and CDR2 is YNFKEQ. Deletions cut 0 bases from V and 5 bases from J, with 14 bases between. The CDR3 loop spans 15 amino acids.